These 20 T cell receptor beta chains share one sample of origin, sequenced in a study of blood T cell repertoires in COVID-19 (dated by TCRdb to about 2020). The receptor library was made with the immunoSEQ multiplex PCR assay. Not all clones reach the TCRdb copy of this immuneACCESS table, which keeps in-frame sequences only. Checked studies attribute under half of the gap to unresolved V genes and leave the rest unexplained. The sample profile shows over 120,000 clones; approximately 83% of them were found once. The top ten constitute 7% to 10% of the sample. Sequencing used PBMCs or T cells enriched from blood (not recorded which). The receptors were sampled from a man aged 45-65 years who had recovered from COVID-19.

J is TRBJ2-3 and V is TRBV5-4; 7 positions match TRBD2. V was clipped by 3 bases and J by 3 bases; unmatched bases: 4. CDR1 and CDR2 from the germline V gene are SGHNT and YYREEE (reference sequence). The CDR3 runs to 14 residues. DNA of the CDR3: TGTGCCAGCAGCTCGGGGGGAGGAACAGATACGCAGTATTTT. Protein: CASSSGGGTDTQYF. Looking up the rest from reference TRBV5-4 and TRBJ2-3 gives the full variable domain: ETGVTQSPTHLIKTRGQQVTLRCSSQSGHNTVSWYQQALGQGPQFIFQYYREEENGRGNFPPRFSGLQFPNYSSELNVNALELDDSALYLCASSSGGGTDTQYFGPGTRLTVL.

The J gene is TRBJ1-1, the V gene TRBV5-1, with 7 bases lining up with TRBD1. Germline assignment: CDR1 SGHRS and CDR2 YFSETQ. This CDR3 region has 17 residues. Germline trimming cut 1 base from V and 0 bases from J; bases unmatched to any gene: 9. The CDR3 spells CASSLTGVEGMNTEAFF. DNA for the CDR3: TGCGCCAGCAGCTTGACAGGGGTAGAGGGAATGAACACTGAAGCTTTCTTT.

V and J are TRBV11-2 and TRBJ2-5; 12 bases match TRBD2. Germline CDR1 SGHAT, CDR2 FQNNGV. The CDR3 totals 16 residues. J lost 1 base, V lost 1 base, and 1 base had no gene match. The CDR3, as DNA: TGTGCCAGCAGCTTAGGGACTAGCGGGGTCCAAGAGACCCAGTACTTC. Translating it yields CASSLGTSGVQETQYF.

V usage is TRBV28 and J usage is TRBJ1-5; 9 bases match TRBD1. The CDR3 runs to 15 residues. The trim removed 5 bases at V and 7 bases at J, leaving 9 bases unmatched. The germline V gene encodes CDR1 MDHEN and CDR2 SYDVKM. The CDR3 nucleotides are TGTGCCAGCAGTCTCACCGGGACAGGGTACCAGCCCCAGCATTTT. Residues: CASSLTGTGYQPQHF. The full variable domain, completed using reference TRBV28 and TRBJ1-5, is DVKVTQSSRYLVKRTGEKVFLECVQDMDHENMFWYRQDPGLGLRLIYFSYDVKMKEKGDIPEGYSVSREKKERFSLILESASTNQTSMYLCASSLTGTGYQPQHFGDGTRLSIL.

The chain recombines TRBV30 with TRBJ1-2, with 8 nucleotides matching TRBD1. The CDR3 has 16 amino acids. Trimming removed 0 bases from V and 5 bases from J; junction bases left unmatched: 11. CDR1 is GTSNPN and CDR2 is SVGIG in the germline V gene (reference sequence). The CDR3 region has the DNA TGTGCCTGGAGTGTTTTTCAGGGGGCGAGGTGGTATGGCTACACCTTC. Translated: CAWSVFQGARWYGYTF.

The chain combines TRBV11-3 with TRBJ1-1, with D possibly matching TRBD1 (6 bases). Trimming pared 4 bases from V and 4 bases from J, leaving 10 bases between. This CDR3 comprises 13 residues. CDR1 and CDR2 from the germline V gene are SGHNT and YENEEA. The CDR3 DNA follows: TGTGCCAGCAGCTCACAGGGCGGCACTGAAGCTTTCTTT. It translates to CASSSQGGTEAFF.

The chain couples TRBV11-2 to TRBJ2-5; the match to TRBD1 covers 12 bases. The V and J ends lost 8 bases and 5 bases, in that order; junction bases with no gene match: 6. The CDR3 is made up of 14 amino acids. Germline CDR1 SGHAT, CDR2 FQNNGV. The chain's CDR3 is CASRGDRGLETQYF. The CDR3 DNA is TGTGCCAGCCGGGGGGACAGGGGGCTTGAGACCCAGTACTTC.

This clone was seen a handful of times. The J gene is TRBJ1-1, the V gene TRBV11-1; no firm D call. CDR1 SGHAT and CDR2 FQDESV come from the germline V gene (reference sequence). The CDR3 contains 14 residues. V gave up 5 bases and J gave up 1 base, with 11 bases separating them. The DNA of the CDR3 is TGTGCCAGCAGCCTCGAGGTGTCGAACACTGAAGCTTTCTTT. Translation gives CASSLEVSNTEAFF.

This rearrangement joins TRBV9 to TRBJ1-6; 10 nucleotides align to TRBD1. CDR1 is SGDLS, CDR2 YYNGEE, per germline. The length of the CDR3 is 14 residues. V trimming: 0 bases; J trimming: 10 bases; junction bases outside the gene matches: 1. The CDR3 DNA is TGTGCCAGCAGCGTAGGACAGGGGGCCTCACCCCTCCACTTT. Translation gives CASSVGQGASPLHF.

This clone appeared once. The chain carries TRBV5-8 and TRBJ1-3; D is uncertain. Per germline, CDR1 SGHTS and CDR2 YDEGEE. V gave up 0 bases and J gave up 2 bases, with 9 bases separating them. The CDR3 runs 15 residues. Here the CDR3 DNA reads TGTGCCAGCAGCTTGGGTCAGAGGACTGGAAACACCATATATTTT. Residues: CASSLGQRTGNTIYF.

The CDR3 protein is CASSLSGGSYNEQFF. The CDR3 DNA follows: TGTGCCAGCAGCTTAAGCGGGGGGTCCTACAATGAGCAGTTCTTC. The chain couples TRBV7-9 to TRBJ2-1, with TRBD2 identical over 9 bases. The length of the CDR3 is 15 residues. V lost 2 bases to trimming and J lost 1 base; unmatched junction nucleotides: 0. The germline gives CDR1 SEHNR, CDR2 FQNEAQ (reference sequence).

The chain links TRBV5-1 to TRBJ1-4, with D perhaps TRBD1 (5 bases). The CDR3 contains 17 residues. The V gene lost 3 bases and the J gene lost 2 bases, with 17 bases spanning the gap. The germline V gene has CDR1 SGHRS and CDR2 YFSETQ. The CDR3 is CASSWFGGSSTNEKLFF. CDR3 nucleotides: TGCGCCAGCAGCTGGTTCGGGGGGTCGAGCACTAATGAAAAACTGTTTTTT.

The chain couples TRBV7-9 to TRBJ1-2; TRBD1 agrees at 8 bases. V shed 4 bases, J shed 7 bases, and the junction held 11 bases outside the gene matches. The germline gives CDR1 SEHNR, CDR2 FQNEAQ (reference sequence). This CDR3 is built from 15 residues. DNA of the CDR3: TGTGCCAGCAGCTCCGGACAGGGCCGCCTGAGTGGCTACACCTTC. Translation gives CASSSGQGRLSGYTF.

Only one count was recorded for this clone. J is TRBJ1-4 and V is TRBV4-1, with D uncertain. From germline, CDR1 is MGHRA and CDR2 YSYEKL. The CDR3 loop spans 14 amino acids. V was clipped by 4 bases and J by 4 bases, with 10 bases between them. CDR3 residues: CASSPGRDNEKLFF. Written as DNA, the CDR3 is TGCGCCAGCAGCCCTGGACGGGATAATGAAAAACTGTTTTTT.

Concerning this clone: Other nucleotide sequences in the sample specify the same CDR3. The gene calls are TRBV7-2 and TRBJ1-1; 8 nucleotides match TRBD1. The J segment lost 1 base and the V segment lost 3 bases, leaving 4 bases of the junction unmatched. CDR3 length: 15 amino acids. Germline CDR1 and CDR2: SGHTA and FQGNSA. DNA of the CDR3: TGTGCCAGCAGCTTGGGGGACAGGAGGAACACTGAAGCTTTCTTT. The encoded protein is CASSLGDRRNTEAFF.

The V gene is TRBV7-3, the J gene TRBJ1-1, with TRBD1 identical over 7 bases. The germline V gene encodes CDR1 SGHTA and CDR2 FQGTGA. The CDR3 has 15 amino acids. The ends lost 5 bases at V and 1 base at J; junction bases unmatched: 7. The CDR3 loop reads CASSPQGGGNTEAFF. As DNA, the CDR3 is TGTGCCAGCAGCCCCCAGGGGGGTGGGAACACTGAAGCTTTCTTT.

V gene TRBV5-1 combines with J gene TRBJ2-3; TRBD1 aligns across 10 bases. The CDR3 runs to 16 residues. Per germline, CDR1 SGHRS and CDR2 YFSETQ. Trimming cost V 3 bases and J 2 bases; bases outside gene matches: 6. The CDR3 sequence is CASSSGTGVSTDTQYF. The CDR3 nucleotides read TGCGCCAGCAGCTCCGGGACAGGGGTCTCCACAGATACGCAGTATTTT.

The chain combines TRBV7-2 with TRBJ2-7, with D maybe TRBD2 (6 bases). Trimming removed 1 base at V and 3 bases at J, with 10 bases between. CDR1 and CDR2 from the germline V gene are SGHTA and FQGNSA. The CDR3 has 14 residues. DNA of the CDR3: TGTGCCAGCAGCTTAGGAATGGGGGGCTACGAGCAGTACTTC. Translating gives CASSLGMGGYEQYF.

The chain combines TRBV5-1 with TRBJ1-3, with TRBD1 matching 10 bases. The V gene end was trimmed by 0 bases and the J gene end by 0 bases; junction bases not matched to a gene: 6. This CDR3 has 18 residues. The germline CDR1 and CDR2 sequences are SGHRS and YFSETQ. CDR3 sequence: CASSLGGQGSSSGNTIYF. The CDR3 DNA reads TGCGCCAGCAGCTTGGGGGGACAGGGGTCGAGCTCTGGAAACACCATATATTTT.

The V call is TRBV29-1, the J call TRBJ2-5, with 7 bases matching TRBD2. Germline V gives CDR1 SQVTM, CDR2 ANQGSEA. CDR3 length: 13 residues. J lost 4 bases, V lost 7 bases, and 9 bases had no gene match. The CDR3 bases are TGCAGCGCCGGGGGGACGAGAGGAGAGACCCAGTACTTC. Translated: CSAGGTRGETQYF.